One and the same sample provided the 11 T cell receptor beta chains below, sequenced in a study of blood T cell repertoires in COVID-19. Generated by immunoSEQ multiplex PCR, the TCRdb table keeps only in-frame clones and is missing some. The sample records 150,000 to 200,000 clones, 81% being singletons. Source material: peripheral blood. All receptors come from a woman aged 80 or over with COVID-19, enrolled during active disease.

V is TRBV27 and J is TRBJ2-2; the D is unclear. This CDR3 comprises 14 residues. Germline assignment: CDR1 MNHEY and CDR2 SMNVEV (reference sequence). The V end was cut by 7 bases, the J end by 1 base, with 10 bases between. The CDR3 protein is CASTRQMNTGELFF. The CDR3 DNA follows: TGTGCCAGCACGCGGCAGATGAACACCGGGGAGCTGTTTTTT.

The chain recombines TRBV10-3 with TRBJ2-1; 10 bases map to TRBD2. Per germline, CDR1 ENHRY and CDR2 SYGVKD. V shed 6 bases, J shed 5 bases, and the junction held 7 bases outside the gene matches. This CDR3 is built from 15 residues. The DNA for the CDR3 is TGTGCCATCAGACGAGCGGGAGGGCTGGACAATGAGCAGTTCTTC. It yields the protein CAIRRAGGLDNEQFF.

Here the CDR3 reads CASSPGGTPYEQYF. CDR3 sequence (DNA): TGTGCCAGCTCACCGGGGGGGACTCCCTACGAGCAGTACTTC. The chain combines TRBV18 with TRBJ2-7, with 7 bases aligning to TRBD2. Germline V gene lookup returns CDR1 KGHSH and CDR2 LQKENI. V shed 3 bases and J 2 bases; nucleotides not matched to a gene: 4. The CDR3 length is 14 residues.

The chain joins TRBV5-6 to TRBJ1-1, with D perhaps TRBD1 (5 bases). Trimming cost V 3 bases and J 0 bases, with 15 bases left between them. This CDR3 spans 16 amino acids. Germline V CDR1 and CDR2: SGHDT, YYEEEE. This chain's CDR3 is CASSSAGRWVNTEAFF. CDR3 coding DNA: TGTGCCAGCAGCTCGGCAGGGCGGTGGGTGAACACTGAAGCTTTCTTT.

V usage is TRBV2 and J usage is TRBJ2-7; 8 nucleotides align to TRBD2. J lost 4 bases, V lost 8 bases, and 7 bases had no gene match. This CDR3 has 13 amino acids. Germline CDR1 and CDR2: SNHLY and FYNNEI. The CDR3 sequence is CASLREVLYEQYF. The CDR3 region has the DNA TGTGCCAGCTTGCGGGAGGTATTATACGAGCAGTACTTC.

This clone was counted once. CDR3 sequence reads: CASSLWGQALKSNQPQHF. CDR3 in DNA: TGTGCCAGCAGTTTATGGGGACAGGCCCTTAAGAGCAATCAGCCCCAGCATTTT. The chain uses TRBV28 and TRBJ1-5; 8 bases are a match to TRBD1. Germline V lookup: CDR1 MDHEN, CDR2 SYDVKM. CDR3 size: 18 residues. Trimming at V came to 0 bases and at J to 1 base, leaving 8 bases not matched to a gene.

This clone was observed a single time. This sequence joins TRBV27 and TRBJ1-2, with a tentative D call TRBD1 (5 bases). V lost 6 bases and J 6 bases, leaving 11 bases between the germline ends. CDR3 length equals 12 residues. Germline V gene lookup returns CDR1 MNHEY and CDR2 SMNVEV (reference sequence). The CDR3: CASRGLIHGYTF. The DNA of the CDR3 is TGTGCCAGCAGGGGACTAATCCATGGCTACACCTTC.

This rearrangement joins TRBV7-7 to TRBJ2-5; weak D call: TRBD1 (5 bases). The CDR3 length is 13 residues. Germline CDR1 and CDR2: SSHAT and FNYEAQ (reference sequence). V shed 6 bases and J shed 5 bases, with 13 bases lying between them. As DNA, the CDR3 is TGTGCCAGCAGTTTTCAGGGATTCGAGACCCAGTACTTC. It encodes CASSFQGFETQYF.

This rearrangement joins TRBV27 to TRBJ2-7, with TRBD2 matching 11 bases. The junction had 7 bases not matched to a gene; V was cut back by 6 bases and J by 3 bases. CDR1 and CDR2 (germline): MNHEY, SMNVEV (reference sequence). The CDR3 has 15 amino acids. The CDR3 protein is CASRATSGTFYEQYF. In nucleotides, the CDR3 is TGTGCCAGCAGAGCGACTAGCGGGACCTTCTACGAGCAGTACTTC.

The chain joins TRBV28 to TRBJ1-4, with 10 bases aligning to TRBD1. V lost 6 bases to trimming and J lost 6 bases; unmatched junction nucleotides: 10. CDR1 and CDR2 (germline): MDHEN, SYDVKM. This CDR3 region has 16 residues. The CDR3 DNA sequence: TGTGCCAGCAGCTTGGCCCGCGGGACAGGGGATGAAAAACTGTTTTTT. Translating gives CASSLARGTGDEKLFF.

In its sample, this clone was seen a few times. V gene TRBV6-2 or TRBV6-3 combines with J gene TRBJ2-5; perhaps TRBD1 as D (5 bases). Trimming shortened V by 2 bases and J by 5 bases, and 12 bases separated the two germline ends. This CDR3 region has 14 residues. Germline CDR1 is MNHEY and CDR2 is SVGEGT. As DNA, the CDR3 is TGTGCCAGCAGTTACGCCAGGGAATACGAGACCCAGTACTTC. Translated: CASSYAREYETQYF.